This entry lists 9 T cell receptor beta chains sequenced from one sample in a study of cytomegalovirus exposure and HLA in healthy donors. The PCR made use of 60 Vbeta and 13 Jbeta primers. Sequenced by immunoSEQ multiplex PCR; TCRdb stores in-frame clones only, minus some. The sample gives over 150,000 clones, about 75% of which show up once; 2.5% to 3% is in the top ten. Sequences were obtained from PBMCs. These receptor sequences come from a woman aged 45-65 years in good health and CMV-seropositive.

This clone was observed a single time. CDR3 coding DNA: TGTGCCAGCAGCCCGACCCTCTTTCGGGGGGCTAACTATGGCTACACCTTC. Amino acids: CASSPTLFRGANYGYTF. The chain couples TRBV21-1 to TRBJ1-2. TRBV21-1 is a pseudogene segment. The CDR3 loop spans 17 amino acids.

The chain recombines TRBV4-1 with TRBJ1-2; the match to TRBD1 covers 11 bases. CDR3 size: 16 residues. V shed 1 base, J shed 4 bases, and the junction held 5 bases outside the gene matches. The V gene's germline CDR1 is MGHRA and CDR2 YSYEKL. The CDR3 region is CASSQVGTGGVYGYTF. CDR3 nucleotides: TGCGCCAGCAGCCAAGTCGGGACAGGGGGAGTCTATGGCTACACCTTC.

The gene calls are TRBV6-6 and TRBJ1-5; no definite D call. Trimming cost V 0 bases and J 6 bases, with 6 bases left between them. This CDR3 contains 13 residues. CDR1 is MNHNY, CDR2 SVGAGI, per germline (reference sequence). The CDR3 DNA is TGTGCCAGCAGTTACTCGCGGGTTCAGCCCCAGCATTTT. Translation gives CASSYSRVQPQHF.

The rearrangement joins TRBV7-2 to TRBJ1-1; D ambiguous. V shed 6 bases and J shed 1 base, with 15 bases lying between them. Germline CDR1 is SGHTA and CDR2 is FQGNSA. CDR3 size: 15 residues. The CDR3 is CASRPTVRPNTEAFF. CDR3 in DNA: TGTGCCAGCAGACCTACAGTGAGACCGAACACTGAAGCTTTCTTT.

The J gene is TRBJ2-1, the V gene TRBV5-1; the D gene is possibly TRBD1 (5 bases). Germline CDR1 is SGHRS and CDR2 is YFSETQ. The V and J ends lost 0 bases and 9 bases respectively, with 16 bases between them. There are 15 residues in the CDR3. CDR3 sequence: CASSLEGNQNGEQFF. The CDR3 nucleotides read TGCGCCAGCAGCTTGGAGGGGAATCAGAATGGTGAGCAGTTCTTC.

This clone came up once. The J gene is TRBJ1-3, the V gene TRBV15; D is undetermined. Per germline, CDR1 LNHNV and CDR2 YYDKDF (reference sequence). V was clipped by 1 base and J by 0 bases, with 7 bases between them. The length of the CDR3 is 15 residues. The CDR3 loop is CATSRGPSSGNTIYF. The CDR3 DNA reads TGTGCCACCAGCAGAGGCCCTAGCTCTGGAAACACCATATATTTT.

The gene calls are TRBV2 and TRBJ2-3; TRBD2 agrees at 11 bases. Germline V gives CDR1 SNHLY, CDR2 FYNNEI. This CDR3 has 14 residues. With V trimmed by 8 bases and J by 0 bases, 1 base remained unmatched. The chain's CDR3 is CASSSGGSTDTQYF. Written as DNA, the CDR3 is TGTGCCAGCTCTAGCGGGGGGAGCACAGATACGCAGTATTTT.

Here the CDR3 reads CASSYLSGQETQYF. The CDR3 coding sequence is TGTGCCAGCAGCTACCTTTCAGGGCAAGAGACCCAGTACTTC. This sequence joins TRBV7-8 and TRBJ2-5; D possibly corresponds to TRBD1 (5 bases). The CDR3 extends over 14 amino acids. The germline gives CDR1 SGHVS, CDR2 FQNEAQ. The germline V and J ends were trimmed by 4 bases and 2 bases, with 11 bases remaining between them.

The chain employs TRBV5-1 and TRBJ2-6; D might be TRBD1 (5 bases). The CDR3 runs 17 residues. The V end was cut by 0 bases, the J end by 4 bases, with 14 bases between. Germline loops: CDR1 SGHRS, CDR2 YFSETQ. For the CDR3, the DNA is TGCGCCAGCAGCTTGGGTGCAGGGCCCCAGGGGGCCAACGTCCTGACTTTC. This gives the protein CASSLGAGPQGANVLTF.